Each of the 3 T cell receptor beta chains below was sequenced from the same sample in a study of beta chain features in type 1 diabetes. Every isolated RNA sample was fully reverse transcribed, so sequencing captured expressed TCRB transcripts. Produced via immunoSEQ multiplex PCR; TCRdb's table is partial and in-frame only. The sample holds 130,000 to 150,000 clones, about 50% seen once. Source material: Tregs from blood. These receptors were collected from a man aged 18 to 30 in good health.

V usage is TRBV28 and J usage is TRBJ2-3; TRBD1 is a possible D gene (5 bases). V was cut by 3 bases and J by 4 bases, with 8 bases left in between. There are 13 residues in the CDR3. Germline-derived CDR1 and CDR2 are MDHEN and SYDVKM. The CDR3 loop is CASSFQGSDTQYF. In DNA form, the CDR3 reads TGTGCCAGCAGTTTCCAGGGTTCAGATACGCAGTATTTT.

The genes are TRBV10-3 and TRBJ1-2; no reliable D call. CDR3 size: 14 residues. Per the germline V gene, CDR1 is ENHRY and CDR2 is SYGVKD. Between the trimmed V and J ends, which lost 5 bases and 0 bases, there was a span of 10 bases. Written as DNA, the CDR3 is TGTGCCATCAGTCCTCTTAGCTCTAACTATGGCTACACCTTC. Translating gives CAISPLSSNYGYTF.

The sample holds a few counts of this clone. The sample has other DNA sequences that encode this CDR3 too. CDR3 protein: CSVVSDSYEQYF. CDR3 DNA sequence: TGCAGCGTTGTTTCGGACAGCTACGAGCAGTACTTC. This chain links TRBV29-1 with TRBJ2-7; D may be TRBD1 (6 bases). V lost 4 bases, J lost 3 bases, and 10 bases lay in between. The CDR3 spans 12 residues. Germline CDR1 is SQVTM and CDR2 is ANQGSEA.